Shown below are 30 T cell receptor beta chains from a single sample sequenced in a study of T cell repertoires in cytomegalovirus infection. One entry per CDR3 protein, called by TCRdb with MiXCR from the reads. The table includes about 150,000 distinct CDR3 sequences, 17% detected once. Sample: CD8+ T cells from PBMCs. The receptors were sampled from a human donor in good health (CMV status not recorded). Some clones in this sample may be carry-over from other donors' samples.

This clonotype was seen a handful of times. CDR3 in amino acids: CASSYSQEVPEAFF. CDR3 DNA sequence: TGTGCCAGCAGTTACTCACAGGAAGTTCCTGAAGCTTTCTTT. V and J are TRBV6-2 or TRBV6-3 and TRBJ1-1; D perhaps matches TRBD1 (5 bases). In germline, CDR1 is MNHEY, CDR2 SVGEGT. The CDR3 extends over 14 amino acids. V gave up 0 bases and J gave up 6 bases, with 11 bases separating them.

V and J are TRBV12-3 or TRBV12-4 and TRBJ2-4; unclear D gene. The CDR3 covers 15 residues. With 10 bases removed from V and 0 bases from J, the gap between germline ends came to 16 bases. CDR3 in amino acids: CATTRAGLAKNIQYF. CDR3 nucleotides: TGTGCCACCACCCGGGCAGGCCTAGCCAAAAACATTCAGTACTTC.

This chain links TRBV11-2 with TRBJ2-1; 7 nucleotides align to TRBD1. Germline CDR1 is SGHAT and CDR2 is FQNNGV. V lost 5 bases and J lost 5; bases outside the gene matches: 3. The CDR3 is 13 residues long. CDR3 amino acids: CASSHTGDNEQFF. CDR3 DNA sequence: TGTGCCAGCAGCCATACAGGGGACAATGAGCAGTTCTTC.

The chain employs TRBV12-3 or TRBV12-4 and TRBJ1-1; maybe TRBD1 (5 bases). The ends were cut back, 8 bases at V and 5 bases at J, with 21 bases in the middle. This CDR3 is 15 amino acids long. The CDR3 region is CASGSPYKTDTEAFF. In DNA form, the CDR3 reads TGTGCCAGCGGATCACCGTACAAGACAGATACTGAAGCTTTCTTT.

This clonotype was recorded many times. The rearrangement links TRBV7-6 to TRBJ2-1, with TRBD1 matching over 11 bases. The V gene's germline CDR1 is SGHVS and CDR2 FNYEAQ. The CDR3 consists of 15 residues. V shed 3 bases and J 8 bases; nucleotides not matched to a gene: 6. The CDR3 region has the DNA TGTGCCAGCAGCTTCCGGGACAGGGGGATCGATGAGCAGTTCTTC. The encoded protein is CASSFRDRGIDEQFF.

This chain uses TRBV7-8 with TRBJ2-2, with D possibly called TRBD1 or TRBD2 (5 bases each). In germline, CDR1 is SGHVS, CDR2 FQNEAQ. The CDR3 totals 19 residues. Trimming removed 5 bases from V and 0 bases from J, with 22 bases in between. CDR3 region: CASSLWGPNALSNTGELFF. The CDR3 DNA follows: TGTGCCAGCAGCCTATGGGGACCTAACGCCCTTTCGAACACCGGGGAGCTGTTTTTT.

The V gene is TRBV28, the J gene TRBJ2-7; D might be TRBD1 or TRBD2, each matching 5 bases. The V gene's germline CDR1 is MDHEN and CDR2 SYDVKM. The germline V and J ends were trimmed by 4 bases and 4 bases, with 20 bases remaining between them. This CDR3 has 16 amino acids. The CDR3: CASSSREGPTGYEQYF. The CDR3 DNA follows: TGTGCCAGCAGTTCAAGAGAGGGACCGACCGGATACGAGCAGTACTTC. Looking up the rest from reference TRBV28 and TRBJ2-7 gives the full variable domain: DVKVTQSSRYLVKRTGEKVFLECVQDMDHENMFWYRQDPGLGLRLIYFSYDVKMKEKGDIPEGYSVSREKKERFSLILESASTNQTSMYLCASSSREGPTGYEQYFGPGTRLTVT.

The chain employs TRBV27 and TRBJ2-7, with a tentative D call TRBD1 (6 bases). This CDR3 is 15 amino acids long. V lost 1 base, J lost 3 bases, and 13 bases lay in between. The germline V gene encodes CDR1 MNHEY and CDR2 SMNVEV (reference sequence). Here the CDR3 DNA reads TGTGCCAGCAGTTTATACCCAGGGGCAGGCTACGAGCAGTACTTC. This translates into CASSLYPGAGYEQYF.

In this sample, this clonotype turned up a few times. The CDR3 DNA follows: TGTGCCAGCAGCGGGGAGCAGGGTTTGAACACTGAAGCTTTCTTT. It encodes CASSGEQGLNTEAFF. The rearrangement links TRBV7-9 to TRBJ1-1, with a possible D match to TRBD1 (5 bases). Germline CDR1 and CDR2: SEHNR and FQNEAQ (reference sequence). V was trimmed by 5 bases and J by 0 bases, leaving 13 bases between them. The CDR3 has 15 residues.

The J gene is TRBJ2-1, the V gene TRBV7-8, with D maybe TRBD2 (7 bases). V lost 6 bases and J 1 base, leaving 13 bases between the germline ends. The CDR3 contains 15 residues. CDR1 SGHVS and CDR2 FQNEAQ come from the germline V gene. For the CDR3, the DNA is TGTGCCAGCAGTCGAGGGGGGGCTTCCTACAATGAGCAGTTCTTC. Protein sequence: CASSRGGASYNEQFF.

This clonotype was observed at least ten times. This chain joins TRBV7-2 and TRBJ2-1; no clear D. Between the trimmed V and J ends, which lost 5 bases and 7 bases, there was a span of 3 bases. The CDR3 has 10 amino acids. Germline assignment: CDR1 SGHTA and CDR2 FQGNSA. CDR3 nucleotides: TGTGCCAGCAGCGGTAATGAGCAGTTCTTC. This sequence encodes CASSGNEQFF. Complete variable domain (other parts from reference TRBV7-2 and TRBJ2-1): GAGVSQSPSNKVTEKGKDVELRCDPISGHTALYWYRQSLGQGLEFLIYFQGNSAPDKSGLPSDRFSAERTGGSVSTLTIQRTQQEDSAVYLCASSGNEQFFGPGTRLTVL.

This chain connects TRBV14 to TRBJ1-1; D remains unclear. The ends were cut back, 2 bases at V and 7 bases at J, with 11 bases in the middle. CDR1 is SGHDN, CDR2 FVKESK, per germline. The CDR3 length is 13 residues. The CDR3 protein is CASSQPTSLEAFF. For the CDR3, the DNA is TGTGCCAGCAGCCAACCCACCAGCCTTGAAGCTTTCTTT. Filled out from reference TRBV14 and TRBJ1-1, the complete variable domain reads EAGVTQFPSHSVIEKGQTVTLRCDPISGHDNLYWYRRVMGKEIKFLLHFVKESKQDESGMPNNRFLAERTGGTYSTLKVQPAELEDSGVYFCASSQPTSLEAFFGQGTRLTVV.

This chain joins TRBV2 and TRBJ2-7; 9 bases map to TRBD2. Germline assignment: CDR1 SNHLY and CDR2 FYNNEI. The CDR3 sequence is 16 residues long. The V gene end was trimmed by 4 bases and the J gene end by 3 bases; junction bases not matched to a gene: 10. CDR3: CASSGARLAGLYEQYF. For the CDR3, the DNA is TGTGCCAGCAGTGGGGCAAGGCTAGCGGGACTCTACGAGCAGTACTTC.

The chain uses TRBV7-2 and TRBJ1-4; maybe TRBD1 (6 bases). Deletions cut 1 base from V and 2 bases from J, with 11 bases between. The germline V gene has CDR1 SGHTA and CDR2 FQGNSA. CDR3 length: 16 amino acids. The CDR3 sequence is CASSLEHQGTNEKLFF. The CDR3 DNA sequence: TGTGCCAGCAGCTTAGAACATCAGGGGACTAATGAAAAACTGTTTTTT. Complete variable domain (other parts from reference TRBV7-2 and TRBJ1-4): GAGVSQSPSNKVTEKGKDVELRCDPISGHTALYWYRQSLGQGLEFLIYFQGNSAPDKSGLPSDRFSAERTGGSVSTLTIQRTQQEDSAVYLCASSLEHQGTNEKLFFGSGTQLSVL.

This clonotype was seen a handful of times. The V gene is TRBV28, the J gene TRBJ2-7, with D unresolved. The CDR3 extends over 15 amino acids. The germline CDR1 and CDR2 sequences are MDHEN and SYDVKM. V was pared by 4 bases and J by 1 base, with 14 bases between. CDR3 nucleotides: TGTGCCAGCAGTTACTTGCTGGCAGATTCCTACGAGCAGTACTTC. Its protein is CASSYLLADSYEQYF. Combining the CDR3 with reference TRBV28 and TRBJ2-7 gives the whole variable domain DVKVTQSSRYLVKRTGEKVFLECVQDMDHENMFWYRQDPGLGLRLIYFSYDVKMKEKGDIPEGYSVSREKKERFSLILESASTNQTSMYLCASSYLLADSYEQYFGPGTRLTVT.

This clonotype was observed a few times. The gene calls are TRBV7-9 and TRBJ1-4; 7 nucleotides agree with TRBD1. The V gene's germline CDR1 is SEHNR and CDR2 FQNEAQ (reference sequence). The CDR3 covers 16 residues. The V gene end was trimmed by 5 bases and the J gene end by 3 bases; junction bases not matched to a gene: 9. The CDR3: CASSPFPTGPNEKLFF. The DNA for the CDR3 is TGTGCCAGCAGCCCCTTCCCGACAGGGCCTAATGAAAAACTGTTTTTT. Variable domain in full (rest from reference TRBV7-9 and TRBJ1-4): DTGVSQNPRHKITKRGQNVTFRCDPISEHNRLYWYRQTLGQGPEFLTYFQNEAQLEKSRLLSDRFSAERPKGSFSTLEIQRTEQGDSAMYLCASSPFPTGPNEKLFFGSGTQLSVL.

With regard to this clonotype: At one of its ends the junction is not consistent with the germline gene, which may arise from a read error. This rearrangement joins TRBV19 to TRBJ2-1; D is possibly TRBD2 (6 bases). Germline lookup yields CDR1 LNHDA and CDR2 SQIVND (reference sequence). The CDR3 loop spans 15 amino acids. The chain's CDR3 is CASAPGLLSYNEQLF. The DNA for the CDR3 is TGTGCCAGTGCACCGGGACTTCTCTCCTACAATGAGCAGCTCTTC.

This clonotype was counted only a few times. The chain has TRBV20-1 and TRBJ2-1; 9 bases match TRBD2. V dropped 0 bases and J dropped 8; count of bases not matched to a gene: 8. The CDR3 has 15 residues. In germline, CDR1 is DFQATT, CDR2 SNEGSKA (reference sequence). The CDR3 region is CSAREDQREEHEQFF. Written as DNA, the CDR3 is TGCAGTGCTAGAGAGGATCAGCGGGAGGAGCATGAGCAGTTCTTC.

This clonotype was counted between two and nine times. The chain joins TRBV20-1 to TRBJ2-7; the D gene is possibly TRBD2 (6 bases). This CDR3 has 13 residues. Trimming removed 2 bases at V and 3 bases at J, with 11 bases between. The germline gives CDR1 DFQATT, CDR2 SNEGSKA (reference sequence). The CDR3 coding sequence is TGCAGTGCTAGAAGAGGGGAGGACTACGAGCAGTACTTC. As protein: CSARRGEDYEQYF.

The chain is built from TRBV12-3 or TRBV12-4 and TRBJ2-1; 13 bases map to TRBD2. V gave up 5 bases and J gave up 6 bases; unmatched junction bases: 22. The CDR3 sequence is 21 residues long. The CDR3, as DNA: TGTGCCAGCAGTCACCCACTAGCGGGGGGGAATCTCGTTATAAAGGGCAATGAGCAGTTCTTC. This translates into CASSHPLAGGNLVIKGNEQFF.

The chain combines TRBV6-1 with TRBJ1-4; TRBD1 matches 8 bases. From germline, CDR1 is MNHNS and CDR2 SASEGT. The CDR3 spans 16 residues. With V trimmed by 4 bases and J by 0 bases, 4 bases remained unmatched. CDR3 DNA sequence: TGTGCCAGCAGTGTGGGACAGGCGGCAACTAATGAAAAACTGTTTTTT. The encoded protein is CASSVGQAATNEKLFF.

Many counts were recorded for this clonotype. V and J are TRBV7-2 and TRBJ2-1; D is ambiguous. The V end lost 1 base, the J end lost 8 bases, and 6 bases lay between the germline ends. The CDR3 spans 12 residues. Per the germline V gene, CDR1 is SGHTA and CDR2 is FQGNSA. The CDR3 DNA sequence: TGTGCCAGCAGCTTAGGCTCGGATGAGCAGTTCTTC. Translated: CASSLGSDEQFF. Looking up the rest from reference TRBV7-2 and TRBJ2-1 gives the full variable domain: GAGVSQSPSNKVTEKGKDVELRCDPISGHTALYWYRQSLGQGLEFLIYFQGNSAPDKSGLPSDRFSAERTGGSVSTLTIQRTQQEDSAVYLCASSLGSDEQFFGPGTRLTVL.

The chain carries TRBV10-3 and TRBJ1-5; 9 bases are a match to TRBD1. The CDR3 covers 16 residues. Unmatched junction bases numbered 9, after V lost 7 bases and J lost 2 bases. Germline CDR1 reads ENHRY; CDR2 reads SYGVKD. CDR3 sequence: CAINDSDRGGNQPQHF. In DNA form, the CDR3 reads TGTGCCATCAATGACTCGGACAGGGGAGGCAATCAGCCCCAGCATTTT.

DNA of the CDR3: TGTGCCAGCAGTTTAGTTGCCCCACTAGCGGGAGGATGGGCCTACAATGAGCAGTTCTTC. Residues: CASSLVAPLAGGWAYNEQFF. V gene TRBV28 combines with J gene TRBJ2-1; 12 positions agree with TRBD2. CDR1 and CDR2 (germline): MDHEN, SYDVKM. V lost 2 bases, J lost 2 bases, and 13 bases stayed unmatched. CDR3 length equals 20 residues. The variable domain in full, completed from reference TRBV28 and TRBJ2-1, reads DVKVTQSSRYLVKRTGEKVFLECVQDMDHENMFWYRQDPGLGLRLIYFSYDVKMKEKGDIPEGYSVSREKKERFSLILESASTNQTSMYLCASSLVAPLAGGWAYNEQFFGPGTRLTVL.

This clonotype was seen only a few times. The chain carries TRBV7-2 and TRBJ2-1; D is uncertain. The V end was cut by 1 base, the J end by 8 bases, with 9 bases between. The CDR3 covers 13 residues. The V gene's germline CDR1 is SGHTA and CDR2 FQGNSA. In DNA, the CDR3 is TGTGCCAGCAGCTTAGGCCCCTCCGATGAGCAGTTCTTC. Amino acids: CASSLGPSDEQFF.

The genes are TRBV7-6 and TRBJ2-4, with TRBD1 matching over 9 bases. This CDR3 spans 15 amino acids. Germline CDR1 SGHVS, CDR2 FNYEAQ. The ends lost 4 bases at V and 5 bases at J; junction bases unmatched: 6. The CDR3 bases are TGTGCCAGCAGCTCCTCCACAGGGGGCGAAAACATTCAGTACTTC. Its protein product is CASSSSTGGENIQYF.

The chain combines TRBV20-1 with TRBJ2-7, with D perhaps matching TRBD1 (5 bases). Germline V gene sequence: CDR1 DFQATT, CDR2 SNEGSKA (reference sequence). The V end was cut by 3 bases, the J end by 3 bases, with 12 bases between. CDR3 length: 13 residues. For the CDR3, the DNA is TGCAGTGCTAGTACGACAGACAACTACGAGCAGTACTTC. Amino acid sequence: CSASTTDNYEQYF.

The chain couples TRBV7-2 to TRBJ2-7; TRBD1 is a possible D gene (5 bases). V gave up 7 bases and J gave up 2 bases, with 12 bases separating them. Germline CDR1 and CDR2: SGHTA and FQGNSA. The CDR3 contains 13 residues. The CDR3 DNA reads as TGTGCCAGCAAAGCCCCAGGGACCTACGAGCAGTACTTC. This sequence encodes CASKAPGTYEQYF.

The chain links TRBV20-1 to TRBJ2-1, with D tentatively TRBD1 (6 bases). The CDR3 totals 14 residues. Trimming took 1 base from V and 2 from J, leaving 9 bases between them. The V gene's germline CDR1 is DFQATT and CDR2 SNEGSKA (reference sequence). The CDR3 nucleotides are TGCAGTGCTAGAGCAGGGGCTCCCTACAATGAGCAGTTCTTC. As protein: CSARAGAPYNEQFF.

The chain uses TRBV12-3 or TRBV12-4 and TRBJ2-7; TRBD1 matches 7 bases. CDR3 length: 14 residues. Losses at the gene ends were 3 bases for V and 3 bases for J; bases not matched to a gene: 5. CDR3 region: CASSFRQGDYEQYF. The CDR3 region has the DNA TGTGCCAGCAGTTTTAGACAGGGTGACTACGAGCAGTACTTC.